Included here is one T cell receptor (beta chain) sequence, with context. Its antigen is not known. These data are taken from a study of cytotoxic CD8 clonotypes in ibrutinib-treated CLL. Notes on the study in general: Clonality climbed at ibrutinib response, then dropped toward baseline at progression.

TCRdb's table, derived via immunoSEQ multiplex PCR, lists solely in-frame clones and lacks some. This sample has some 300,000 clones; just under 80% occur once, and the top ten carry roughly 6.3%. The germline V gene encodes CDR1 GTSNPN and CDR2 SVGIG (reference sequence). The CDR3 totals 16 residues. V lost 0 bases, J lost 0 bases, and 12 bases lay in between. V gene TRBV30 combines with J gene TRBJ2-1; D gene ambiguous. The clonotype comes from a human donor with chronic lymphocytic leukemia. Here the sequenced sample was PBMCs, taken before ibrutinib treatment. CDR3 sequence reads: CAWSVRWRLSYNEQFF. CDR3 DNA: TGTGCCTGGAGTGTACGTTGGCGGCTCTCCTACAATGAGCAGTTCTTC.